The 9 T cell receptor beta chains in this list originate from one sample, sequenced in a study of shared clonotypes between healthy human individuals. Assay: immunoSEQ multiplex PCR; the TCRdb copy retains only in-frame clones and omits some. The table shows about 680,000 clones, with about 92% occurring only once. Naive CD8 cells were CD45RO-negative, positively selected for CCR7, excluding terminally differentiated effector memory CD45RA+ cells. The sample was naive CD8+ T cells sorted from blood. Receptors originate from a man aged 25 to 45 in good health.

The chain recombines TRBV6-1 with TRBJ2-7; D is unclear. This CDR3 contains 15 residues. CDR1 is MNHNS and CDR2 is SASEGT in the germline V gene. V shed 2 bases and J shed 1 base, with 12 bases lying between them. The CDR3 region is CASSEFPALSYEQYF. For the CDR3, the DNA is TGTGCCAGCAGTGAATTCCCGGCCCTATCCTACGAGCAGTACTTC.

The V gene is TRBV5-5, the J gene TRBJ2-7; 10 nucleotides match TRBD1. Germline V gene sequence: CDR1 SGHKS, CDR2 YYEKEE (reference sequence). V gave up 1 base and J gave up 5 bases; unmatched junction bases: 12. This CDR3 is 17 amino acids long. This CDR3 is CASSLPPGQGLLNEQYF. The CDR3 region has the DNA TGTGCCAGCAGCTTGCCGCCGGGACAGGGGCTTTTGAACGAGCAGTACTTC. The full variable domain, its missing parts supplied by reference TRBV5-5 and TRBJ2-7, is DAGVTQSPTHLIKTRGQQVTLRCSPISGHKSVSWYQQVLGQGPQFIFQYYEKEERGRGNFPDRFSARQFPNYSSELNVNALLLGDSALYLCASSLPPGQGLLNEQYFGPGTRLTVT.

The V and J genes are TRBV11-2 and TRBJ2-7; D remains unclear. Deletions cut 3 bases from V and 1 base from J, with 13 bases between. There are 15 residues in the CDR3. Germline loops: CDR1 SGHAT, CDR2 FQNNGV. CDR3 nucleotide sequence: TGTGCCAGCAGCTTTGGTCCAAGTCCGTCCTACGAGCAGTACTTC. Its protein is CASSFGPSPSYEQYF. The entire variable domain, with the rest obtained from reference TRBV11-2 and TRBJ2-7, is as follows: EAGVAQSPRYKIIEKRQSVAFWCNPISGHATLYWYQQILGQGPKLLIQFQNNGVVDDSQLPKDRFSAERLKGVDSTLKIQPAKLEDSAVYLCASSFGPSPSYEQYFGPGTRLTVT.

The chain combines TRBV5-1 with TRBJ2-7, with TRBD1 identical over 7 bases. The germline CDR1 and CDR2 sequences are SGHRS and YFSETQ. Trimming cost V 4 bases and J 2 bases; bases outside gene matches: 12. This CDR3 comprises 16 residues. CDR3 region: CASSPNPGQTTYEQYF. As DNA, the CDR3 is TGCGCCAGCAGCCCCAACCCGGGACAGACTACCTACGAGCAGTACTTC.

V and J are TRBV19 and TRBJ2-2, with D unresolved. This CDR3 has 13 residues. Germline V gene sequence: CDR1 LNHDA, CDR2 SQIVND (reference sequence). V dropped 8 bases and J dropped 0 bases, with 7 bases sitting between them. CDR3 sequence reads: CASADTNTGELFF. The DNA of the CDR3 is TGTGCCAGTGCAGATACGAACACCGGGGAGCTGTTTTTT.

This chain joins TRBV15 and TRBJ2-7, with no clear D. This CDR3 contains 14 residues. The V gene lost 0 bases and the J gene lost 2 bases, with 8 bases spanning the gap. The germline V gene encodes CDR1 LNHNV and CDR2 YYDKDF (reference sequence). CDR3 DNA: TGTGCCACCAGCAGAGATATAAGGACCTACGAGCAGTACTTC. Residues: CATSRDIRTYEQYF.

This chain links TRBV19 with TRBJ2-5, with D perhaps TRBD1 (5 bases). V was pared by 5 bases and J by 9 bases, with 19 bases between. The CDR3 has 14 amino acids. Germline V CDR1 and CDR2: LNHDA, SQIVND (reference sequence). The CDR3, as DNA: TGTGCCAGTAGTGTTGGGTTGGGGCTTGAGGCCCAGTACTTC. Translating it yields CASSVGLGLEAQYF.

The chain has TRBV9 and TRBJ2-1; possible D gene TRBD2, 6 bases. Germline CDR1 SGDLS, CDR2 YYNGEE. Trimming cost V 0 bases and J 3 bases, with 10 bases left between them. This CDR3 has 15 amino acids. The CDR3 nucleotides are TGTGCCAGCAGCGTAGATGCGGGGTACTACAATGAGCAGTTCTTC. Translation: CASSVDAGYYNEQFF.

A few counts support this clone. V and J are TRBV9 and TRBJ1-2; 7 positions agree with TRBD1. The germline V gene encodes CDR1 SGDLS and CDR2 YYNGEE. Trimming removed 7 bases from V and 5 bases from J; junction bases left unmatched: 8. The CDR3 has 13 amino acids. CDR3 in amino acids: CASGKTGKYGYTF. The CDR3 region has the DNA TGTGCCAGCGGAAAGACAGGGAAGTATGGCTACACCTTC.